This TCR beta chain was retrieved from a study of blood T cell repertoires in COVID-19. The CDR3 totals 14 residues. Trimming shortened V by 1 base and J by 3 bases, and 9 bases separated the two germline ends. CDR1 is LNHDA and CDR2 is SQIVND in the germline V gene (reference sequence). Only in-frame clones appear in the TCRdb table, and some are missing; sequencing was by immunoSEQ multiplex PCR. The sample includes approximately 300,000 clones, around 86% seen only once; the top ten take 1%. The specimen sequenced was peripheral blood. The rearrangement links TRBV19 to TRBJ1-2, with D hard to call. The clonotype originates from a man between 45 and 60 years old with active or convalescent COVID-19. DNA for the CDR3: TGTGCCAGTAGTATAGGTCGGGGAGACTATGGCTACACCTTC. The encoded protein is CASSIGRGDYGYTF.